This T cell receptor (beta chain) was sequenced for a study of PD-1 blockade in classical Hodgkin lymphoma (dated by TCRdb to the early 2020s). Looking at the study overall: Nivolumab dosing was 3 mg/kg intravenously every 2 weeks, continuing until either disease progression or unacceptable toxicity. The study used TCR beta sequencing and CyTOF to define a peripheral blood immune signature of response to PD-1 blockade in classical Hodgkin lymphoma. The paper as a whole reports these results and caveats: Baseline TCR diversity was reported to be lower in newly diagnosed patients than in healthy donors and to be lower still in relapsed/refractory patients. The study was restricted to a single clinical trial cohort, and the causes of repertoire differences, possibly disease activity or prior therapy, were left undefined. A significant rise by C4D1 was seen in CD4+ but not CD8+ TCR diversity (p=0.0027 vs p=0.16), with the rise being most apparent in complete responders (p=0.02). Trial patients achieving complete response had baseline diversity similar to newly diagnosed patients, whereas partial responders and progressors had significantly lower diversity. Lower diversity was seen in patients whose nivolumab began less than 1 year after ASCT, and these patients were left out of later analyses so that immune reconstitution would not confound the results.

Genomic DNA was extracted with the Qiagen DNeasy kit from unsorted PBMCs and from negatively selected CD4+ and CD8+ fractions. TCR beta CDR3 regions were amplified by immunoSEQ multiplex PCR using primers annealing to V and J segments. Amplification bias was minimized using a synthetic immune receptor repertoire, and residual bias was removed computationally after sequencing. On the study's bioinformatics: Repertoire diversity was quantified as the Shannon entropy index using custom Python scripts. Unsorted, CD4+ and CD8+ repertoires were analyzed separately, except in combined analyses where CD4+ and CD8+ sequences were merged in silico. A clone was considered expanded if an increase in frequency of at least 2-fold after treatment relative to C1D1 was found, and a pseudocount of 0.5 was applied to clones undetected at baseline. Singleton clones were defined as clones with 0 or 1 copy at C1D1, and non-singleton clones were defined as clones with 2 or more copies. By matching protein sequences in sorted samples from the same patient, clones expanded in unsorted samples were annotated as CD4+, CD8+ or unknown. Wilcoxon tests on paired samples were used to test diversity changes from C1D1 to C4D1. The table was pulled from immuneACCESS by TCRdb, which kept in-frame rearrangements only. Such tables lose some clones; where checked, under half of the loss comes from unresolved V genes, and the rest has no known cause. Clonal size and the V and J genes are those of that table, whereas D and trimming came from the DNA. The sample yields tens of thousands of clones; about 64% were counted once. Together, the top ten hold about 5.6% of the sample.

As regards this clone: What this receptor recognizes is not known. No base-level quality is on record; no much larger clone is a single base apart.

The label giving this sample's time point can be read as: cycle 1 day 1 (C1D1), immediately before nivolumab initiation. All trial patients had relapsed after autologous stem cell transplantation, with cohorts A, B and C differing in prior brentuximab vedotin exposure. The trial cohort included fewer than 60 patients with relapsed/refractory classical Hodgkin lymphoma, and each patient had a best overall response of complete response, partial response or progressive disease. Trial patients were treated with single-agent nivolumab in the multi-cohort phase II CheckMate 205 trial. An independent review committee assessed best overall response by applying the 2007 International Working Group response criteria. Trial PBMCs were obtained immediately prior to nivolumab initiation (C1D1) and on therapy at cycle 2 day 1 and cycle 4 day 1. Peripheral blood was collected in 8 mL Vacutainer Cell Preparation Tubes, from which PBMCs were isolated by centrifugation and then cryopreserved.

For this chain, trimming is 6 bases at the V end and 4 bases at the J end, and the number of junction bases without a gene match is 6. Taken from cysteine to phenylalanine, the CDR3 has 14 residues. Of the read, only the CDR3 DNA is kept; its 42 bases are in frame from base 1. In the germline V gene, CDR1 corresponds to WSHSY and CDR2 to SAAADI. The receptor comes from a human donor with classical Hodgkin lymphoma. The sequence links TRBV10-2 to TRBJ2-1, with 7 middle bases fitting TRBD1. The source material was peripheral blood mononuclear cells (PBMCs), sampled at baseline. The bases read TGCGCCAGCAGCAGGGGGTCCTCTTACAATGAGCAGTTCTTC. This sequence encodes CASSRGSSYNEQFF.